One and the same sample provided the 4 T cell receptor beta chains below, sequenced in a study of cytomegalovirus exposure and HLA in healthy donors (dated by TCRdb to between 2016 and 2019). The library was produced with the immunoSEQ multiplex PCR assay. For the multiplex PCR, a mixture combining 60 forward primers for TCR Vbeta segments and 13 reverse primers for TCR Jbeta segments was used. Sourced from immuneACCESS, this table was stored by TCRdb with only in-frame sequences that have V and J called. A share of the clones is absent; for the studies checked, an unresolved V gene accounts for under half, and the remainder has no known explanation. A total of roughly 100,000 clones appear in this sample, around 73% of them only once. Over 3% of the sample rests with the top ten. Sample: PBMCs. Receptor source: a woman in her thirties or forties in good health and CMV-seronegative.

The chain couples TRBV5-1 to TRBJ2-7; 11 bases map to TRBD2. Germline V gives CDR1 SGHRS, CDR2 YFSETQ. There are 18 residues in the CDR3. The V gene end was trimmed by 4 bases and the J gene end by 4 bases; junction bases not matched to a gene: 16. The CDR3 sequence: CASSDGLAGIGVGYEQYF. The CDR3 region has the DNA TGCGCCAGCAGCGACGGACTAGCGGGTATTGGGGTAGGGTACGAGCAGTACTTC.

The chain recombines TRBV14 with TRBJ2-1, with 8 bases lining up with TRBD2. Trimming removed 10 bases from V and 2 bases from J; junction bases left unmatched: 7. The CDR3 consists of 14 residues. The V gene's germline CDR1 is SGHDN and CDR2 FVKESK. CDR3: CATSPGLAYNEQFF. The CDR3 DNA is TGTGCCACATCCCCGGGACTAGCCTACAATGAGCAGTTCTTC.

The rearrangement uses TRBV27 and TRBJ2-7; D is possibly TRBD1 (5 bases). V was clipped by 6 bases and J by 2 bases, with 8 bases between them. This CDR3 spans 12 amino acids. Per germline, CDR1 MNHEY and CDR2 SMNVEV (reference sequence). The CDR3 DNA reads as TGTGCCAGCAGCCAGGGTACCTACGAGCAGTACTTC. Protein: CASSQGTYEQYF.

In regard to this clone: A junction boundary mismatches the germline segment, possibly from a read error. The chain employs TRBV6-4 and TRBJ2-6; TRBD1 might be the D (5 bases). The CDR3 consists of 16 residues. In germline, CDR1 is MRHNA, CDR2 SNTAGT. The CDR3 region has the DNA TGTGCCAGCAGTGACGGCCCCCCCTCTGGGGCCAACGTCCTGATTTTC. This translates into CASSDGPPSGANVLIF.